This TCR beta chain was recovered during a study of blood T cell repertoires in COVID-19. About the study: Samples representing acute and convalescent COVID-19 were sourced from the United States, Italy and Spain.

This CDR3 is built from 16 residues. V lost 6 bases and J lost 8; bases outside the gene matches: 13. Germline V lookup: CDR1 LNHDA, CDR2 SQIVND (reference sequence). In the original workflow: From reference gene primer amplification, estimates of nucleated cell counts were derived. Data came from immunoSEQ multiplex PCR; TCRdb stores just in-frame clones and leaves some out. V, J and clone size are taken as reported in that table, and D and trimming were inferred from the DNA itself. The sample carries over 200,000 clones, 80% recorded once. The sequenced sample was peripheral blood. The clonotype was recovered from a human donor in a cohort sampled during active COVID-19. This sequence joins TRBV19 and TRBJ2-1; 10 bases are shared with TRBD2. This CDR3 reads CASSSLGAGGRDEQFF. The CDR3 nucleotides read TGTGCCAGTAGCTCCCTGGGAGCGGGAGGGCGCGATGAGCAGTTCTTC.